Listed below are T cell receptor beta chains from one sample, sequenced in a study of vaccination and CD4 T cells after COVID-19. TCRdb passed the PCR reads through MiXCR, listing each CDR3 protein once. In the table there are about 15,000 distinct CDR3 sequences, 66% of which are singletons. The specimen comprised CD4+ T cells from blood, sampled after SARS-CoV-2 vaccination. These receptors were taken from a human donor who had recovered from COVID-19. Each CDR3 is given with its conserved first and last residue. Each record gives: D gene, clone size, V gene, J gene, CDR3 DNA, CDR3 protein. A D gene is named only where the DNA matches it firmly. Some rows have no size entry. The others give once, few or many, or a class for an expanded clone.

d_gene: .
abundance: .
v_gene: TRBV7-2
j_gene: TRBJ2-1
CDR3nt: TGTGCCAGCAGCTTGGCCAGAAACAATGAGCAGTTCTTC
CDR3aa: CASSLARNNEQFF

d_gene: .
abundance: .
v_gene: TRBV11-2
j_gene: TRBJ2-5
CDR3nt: TGTGCCAGCAGCGCCCAGAAAGAGACCCAGTACTTC
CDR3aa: CASSAQKETQYF

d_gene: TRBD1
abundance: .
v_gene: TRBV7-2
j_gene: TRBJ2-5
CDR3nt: TGTGCCGGCACCAAACAGGGGACCCAAGAGACCCAGTACTTC
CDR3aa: CAGTKQGTQETQYF

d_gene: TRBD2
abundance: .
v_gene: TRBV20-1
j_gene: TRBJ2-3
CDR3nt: TGCAGTGCTTCTAGCGGACTCACAGATACGCAGTATTTT
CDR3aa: CSASSGLTDTQYF

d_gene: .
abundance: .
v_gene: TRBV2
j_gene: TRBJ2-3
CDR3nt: TGTGCCAGCAGTGCACTTACGCAGTATTTT
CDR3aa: CASSALTQYF

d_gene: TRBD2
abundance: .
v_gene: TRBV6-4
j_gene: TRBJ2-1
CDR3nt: TGTGCCAGCAGTGACTCAACTAGCGGGAGCAATGAGCAGTTCTTC
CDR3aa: CASSDSTSGSNEQFF

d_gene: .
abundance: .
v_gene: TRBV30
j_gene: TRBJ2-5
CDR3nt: TGTGCCTGGACCCCCGGCCTCGTGGAGACCCAGTACTTC
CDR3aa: CAWTPGLVETQYF

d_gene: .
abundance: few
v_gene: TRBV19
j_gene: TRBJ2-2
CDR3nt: TGTGCCAGTAGTATGGGACTGGCGGGCACCGGGGAGCTGTTTTTT
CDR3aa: CASSMGLAGTGELFF

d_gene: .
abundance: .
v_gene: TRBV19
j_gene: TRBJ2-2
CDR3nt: TGTGCCAGTAGTTTCCGAGGGAGGACCGGGGAGCTGTTTTTT
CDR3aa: CASSFRGRTGELFF

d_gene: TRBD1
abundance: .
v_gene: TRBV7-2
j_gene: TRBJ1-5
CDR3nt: TGTGCCAGCAGCCCTAGGACAGGTAGCAATCAGCCCCAGCATTTT
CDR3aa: CASSPRTGSNQPQHF

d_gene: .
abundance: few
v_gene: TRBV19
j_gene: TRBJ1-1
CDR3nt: TGTGCCAGTAGTTGGTCTACGGACACTGAAGCTTTCTTT
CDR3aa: CASSWSTDTEAFF

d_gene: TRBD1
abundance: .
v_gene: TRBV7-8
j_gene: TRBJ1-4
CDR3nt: TGTGCCAGCAGCTCACAACAGGGGTTAAATGAAAAACTGTTTTTT
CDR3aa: CASSSQQGLNEKLFF

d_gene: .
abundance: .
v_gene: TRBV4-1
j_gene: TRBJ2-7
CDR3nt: TGCGCCAGCAGCCAAGTTAAAAGCTCCTACGAGCAGTACTTC
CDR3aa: CASSQVKSSYEQYF

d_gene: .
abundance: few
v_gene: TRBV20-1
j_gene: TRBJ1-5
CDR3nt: TGCAGTGCAAAGGGACACTCCGATCAGCCCCAGCATTTT
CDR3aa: CSAKGHSDQPQHF

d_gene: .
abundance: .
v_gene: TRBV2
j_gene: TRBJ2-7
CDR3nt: TGTGCCAGCAGTGGGGACCAGGTATCCTACGAGCAGTACTTC
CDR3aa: CASSGDQVSYEQYF

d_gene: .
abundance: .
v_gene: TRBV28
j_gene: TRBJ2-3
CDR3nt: TGTGCCAGCAGTTTAGGCGATGCGGGCCCAGATACGCAGTATTTT
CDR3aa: CASSLGDAGPDTQYF

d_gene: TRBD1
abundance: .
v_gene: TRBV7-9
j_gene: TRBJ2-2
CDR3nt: TGTGCCAGCAGCTTTGAATGGGGACAGGGGGCGACCGGGGAGCTGTTTTTT
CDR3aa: CASSFEWGQGATGELFF

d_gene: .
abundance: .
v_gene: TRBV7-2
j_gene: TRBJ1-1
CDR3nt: TGTGCCAGCAGCACCCAGGGTAACACTGAAGCTTTCTTT
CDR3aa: CASSTQGNTEAFF

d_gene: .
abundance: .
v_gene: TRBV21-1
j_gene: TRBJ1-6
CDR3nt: TGTGCCAGCAGCAAGCTGGGATTGTGTAATTCACCCCTCCACTTT
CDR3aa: CASSKLGLCNSPLHF

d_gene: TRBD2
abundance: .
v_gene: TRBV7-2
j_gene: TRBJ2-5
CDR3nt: TGTGCCAGCAGCAGAGCTCGTCTAGCGGGAGTGGAGACCCAGTACTTC
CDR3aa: CASSRARLAGVETQYF

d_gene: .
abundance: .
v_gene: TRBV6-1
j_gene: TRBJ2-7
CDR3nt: TGTGCCAGCAGGCTCGCAGCGGGTGACGAGCAGTACTTC
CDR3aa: CASRLAAGDEQYF

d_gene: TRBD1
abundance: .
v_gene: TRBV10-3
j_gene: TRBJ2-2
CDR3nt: TGTGCCATCAGGGTTGGGACAGGGGTAATCGGGGAGCTGTTTTTT
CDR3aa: CAIRVGTGVIGELFF

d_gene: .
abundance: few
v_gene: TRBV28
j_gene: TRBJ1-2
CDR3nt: TGTGCCAGCAGTTTACAGGGTTGGGGCTACACCTTC
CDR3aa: CASSLQGWGYTF

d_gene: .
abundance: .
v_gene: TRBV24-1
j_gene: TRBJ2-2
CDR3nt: TGTGCCACCAGCCCCATTCAGGGAGAGAACACCGGGGAGCTGTTTTTT
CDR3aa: CATSPIQGENTGELFF

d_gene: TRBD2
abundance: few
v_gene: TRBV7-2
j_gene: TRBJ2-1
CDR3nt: TGTGCCAGCAGCTCAACATATATAGCGGGAGTGTCCTACAATGAGCAGTTCTTC
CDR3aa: CASSSTYIAGVSYNEQFF

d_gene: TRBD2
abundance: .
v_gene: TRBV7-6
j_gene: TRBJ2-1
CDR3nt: TGTGCCAGCAGCTCGAGCGGGACCGAGCAGTTCTTC
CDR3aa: CASSSSGTEQFF

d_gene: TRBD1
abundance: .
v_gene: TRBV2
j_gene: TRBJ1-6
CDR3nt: TGTGCCAGCAGGGGACAGGATTCACCCCTCCACTTT
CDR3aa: CASRGQDSPLHF

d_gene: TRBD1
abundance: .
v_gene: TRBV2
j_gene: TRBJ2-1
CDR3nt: TGTGCCAGCTATGGACAGGGGGGGAATGAGCAGTTCTTC
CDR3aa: CASYGQGGNEQFF

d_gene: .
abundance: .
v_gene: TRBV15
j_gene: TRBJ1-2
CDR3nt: TGTGCCACCAGCAGAGATACCCTCACCGATTATGGCTACACCTTC
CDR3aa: CATSRDTLTDYGYTF

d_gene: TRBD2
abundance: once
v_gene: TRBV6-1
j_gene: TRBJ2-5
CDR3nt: TGTGCCAGCAGGGGGAGCGGGAGACAAGAGACCCAGTACTTC
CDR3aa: CASRGSGRQETQYF

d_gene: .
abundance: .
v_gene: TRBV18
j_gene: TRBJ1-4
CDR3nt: TGTGCCAGCTCACCAAGGAGTGATAATGAAAAACTGTTTTTT
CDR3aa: CASSPRSDNEKLFF

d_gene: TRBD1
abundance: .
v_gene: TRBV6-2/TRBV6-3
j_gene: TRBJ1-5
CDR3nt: TGTGCCAGCAGGGAAACCGGGACAGGGGGCTTCAATCAGCCCCAGCATTTT
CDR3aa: CASRETGTGGFNQPQHF

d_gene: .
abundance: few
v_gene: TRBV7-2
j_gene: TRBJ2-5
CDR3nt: TGTGCCAGCAGCTTAGCGCGAAATCAAGAGACCCAGTACTTC
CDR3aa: CASSLARNQETQYF

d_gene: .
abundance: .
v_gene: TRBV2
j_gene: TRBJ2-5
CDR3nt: TGTGCCAGCAGCAGGGGGGTCCAAGAGACCCAGTACTTC
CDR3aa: CASSRGVQETQYF

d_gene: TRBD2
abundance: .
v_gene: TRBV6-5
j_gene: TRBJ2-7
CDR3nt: TGTGCCAGCAGTTACTCGAGTGGGCTAGCGGGAGGCTCCTACGAGCAGTACTTC
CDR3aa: CASSYSSGLAGGSYEQYF

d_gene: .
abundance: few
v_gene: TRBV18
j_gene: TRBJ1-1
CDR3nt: TGTGCCAGCTCACGGGATGCGGGTGGGAGTTCTGAAGCTTTCTTT
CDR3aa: CASSRDAGGSSEAFF